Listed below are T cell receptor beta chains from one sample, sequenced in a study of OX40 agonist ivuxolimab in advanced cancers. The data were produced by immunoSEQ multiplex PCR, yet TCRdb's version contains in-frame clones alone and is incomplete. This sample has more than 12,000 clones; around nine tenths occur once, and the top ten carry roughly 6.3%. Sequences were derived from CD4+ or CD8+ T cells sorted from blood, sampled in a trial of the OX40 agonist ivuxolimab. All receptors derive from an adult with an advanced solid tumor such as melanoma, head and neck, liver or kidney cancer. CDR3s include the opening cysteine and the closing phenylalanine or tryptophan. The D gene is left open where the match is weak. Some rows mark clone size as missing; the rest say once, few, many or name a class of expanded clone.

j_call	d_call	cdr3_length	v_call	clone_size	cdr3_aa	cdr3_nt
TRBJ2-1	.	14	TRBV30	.	CAWSPRGTYNEQFF	TGTGCCTGGAGTCCCCGGGGGACCTACAATGAGCAGTTCTTC
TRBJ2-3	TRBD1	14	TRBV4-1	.	CASRSQVTGDTQYF	TGCGCCAGCAGGAGCCAGGTGACAGGGGATACGCAGTATTTT
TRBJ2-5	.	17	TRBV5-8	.	CASSSWGPSVGQETQYF	TGTGCCAGCAGTTCGTGGGGTCCCTCGGTAGGACAAGAGACCCAGTACTTC
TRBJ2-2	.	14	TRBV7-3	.	CASSPVLGTGELFF	TGTGCCAGCAGCCCCGTACTAGGTACCGGGGAGCTGTTTTTT
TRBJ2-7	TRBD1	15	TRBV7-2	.	CASSLVGTGLHEQYF	TGTGCCAGCAGCTTAGTAGGGACAGGGTTGCACGAGCAGTACTTC
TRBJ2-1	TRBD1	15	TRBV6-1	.	CASSSRDRGSNEQFF	TGTGCCAGCAGTTCCCGGGACAGGGGTTCGAATGAGCAGTTCTTC
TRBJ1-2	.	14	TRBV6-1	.	CASSEAGGNYGYTF	TGTGCCAGCAGTGAAGCGGGGGGTAACTATGGCTACACCTTC
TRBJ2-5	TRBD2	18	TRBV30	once	CAWSNRLAGGQEWKTQYF	TGTGCCTGGAGTAATCGACTAGCGGGGGGACAAGAATGGAAGACCCAGTACTTC
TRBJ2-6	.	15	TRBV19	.	CASSSGTSGANVLTF	TGTGCCAGTAGTTCAGGGACATCTGGGGCCAACGTCCTGACTTTC
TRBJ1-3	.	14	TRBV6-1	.	CASSEGHTGNTIYF	TGTGCCAGCAGTGAAGGACATACTGGAAACACCATATATTTT
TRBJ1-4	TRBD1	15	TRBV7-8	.	CASSPPGQGNEKLFF	TGTGCCAGCAGCCCCCCAGGACAGGGAAATGAAAAACTGTTTTTT
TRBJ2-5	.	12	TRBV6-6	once	CASSYTQETQYF	TGTGCCAGCAGTTACACTCAAGAGACCCAGTACTTC
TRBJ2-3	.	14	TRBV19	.	CASMSGGNTDTQYF	TGTGCCAGTATGTCCGGGGGCAACACAGATACGCAGTATTTT
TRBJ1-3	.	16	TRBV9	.	CASSVGGLSSGNTIYF	TGTGCCAGCAGCGTAGGGGGACTGAGCTCTGGAAACACCATATATTTT
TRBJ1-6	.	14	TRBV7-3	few	CASSLNGGQGSLHF	TGTGCCAGCAGCTTAAATGGGGGGCAGGGGTCCCTCCACTTT